These T cell receptor beta chains were read from a single sample in a study of OX40 agonist ivuxolimab in advanced cancers. Measured with immunoSEQ multiplex PCR; TCRdb has only the in-frame clones, and not every one. The sample lists approximately 77,000 clones, approximately 90% occurring once. Sequenced material: CD4+ or CD8+ T cells sorted from blood, taken in a trial of the OX40 agonist ivuxolimab. These receptors all come from an adult with an advanced solid tumor such as melanoma, head and neck, liver or kidney cancer. Each CDR3 is given with its conserved first and last residue. The D gene is left open where the match is weak. A clone size is listed for some rows: how often the clone was seen (once, few, many), or a class if it is expanded.

13,NA,NA,TRBJ2-3,TRBV4-1,TGCGCCAGCAGCCAAGAACTTCGGGATACGCAGTATTTT,CASSQELRDTQYF
15,NA,TRBD2,TRBJ2-1,TRBV7-2,TGTGCCAGCATCCATAGCGGGGGGCGCGGGGATGAGCAGTTCTTC,CASIHSGGRGDEQFF
14,NA,NA,TRBJ1-1,TRBV11-3,TGTGCCAGCAGCTTGGGCAGGGGGAACACTGAAGCTTTCTTT,CASSLGRGNTEAFF
13,NA,NA,TRBJ2-7,TRBV6-6,TGTGCCAGCAGTCCTGGGCCTTCCTACGAGCAGTACTTC,CASSPGPSYEQYF
15,NA,NA,TRBJ2-7,TRBV5-1,TGCGCCAGCAGCTACCCAGGAAGACCTACCTACGAGCAGTACTTC,CASSYPGRPTYEQYF
16,NA,TRBD1,TRBJ2-1,TRBV7-9,TGTGCCAGCAGGGCGGCCGGGACAGGGGCCTACAATGAGCAGTTCTTC,CASRAAGTGAYNEQFF
16,NA,NA,TRBJ2-2,TRBV28,TGTGCCAGCAGCTTGGTGGAATACGCGAACACCGGGGAGCTGTTTTTT,CASSLVEYANTGELFF
16,NA,NA,TRBJ2-5,TRBV5-1,TGCGCCAGCAGCTCCACCGGAGAGAGGGGCTGGGAGACCCAGTACTTC,CASSSTGERGWETQYF
14,NA,NA,TRBJ1-2,TRBV9,TGTGCCAGCAGCGGAGGGAGGGAGGAACGGGGCTACACCTTC,CASSGGREERGYTF
14,NA,NA,TRBJ2-7,TRBV10-2,TGCGCCAGCAGTGAGTCGGGGCAGGGAGGCGAGCAGTACTTC,CASSESGQGGEQYF
14,NA,TRBD2,TRBJ2-1,TRBV29-1,TGCAGCGCCCCTAGGGCGGGGGGGCCGGGTGAGCAGTTCTTC,CSAPRAGGPGEQFF
10,NA,NA,TRBJ1-2,TRBV11-2,TGTGCCAGCAGCGAACTGTACTCTCATTTC,CASSELYSHF
13,NA,NA,TRBJ1-1,TRBV7-9,TGTGCCAGCAGCTTACCCCTGAACACTGAAGCTTTCTTT,CASSLPLNTEAFF
14,NA,NA,TRBJ1-1,TRBV19,TGTGCCAGTAGTATAGTTGGGGGGGGTACTGAAGCTTTCTTT,CASSIVGGGTEAFF
15,NA,NA,TRBJ1-4,TRBV9,TGTGCCAGCAGCCCCGGGGGGGTCCTTAATGAAAAACTGTTTTTT,CASSPGGVLNEKLFF
14,NA,TRBD1,TRBJ2-7,TRBV5-6,TGTGCCAGCAGCTGGGGGACAGGGGCCTACGAGCAGTACTTC,CASSWGTGAYEQYF
11,NA,NA,TRBJ2-2,TRBV6-5,TGTGCCAGCGGCCCCTCTGGGGAGCTGTTTTTT,CASGPSGELFF
17,NA,TRBD2,TRBJ2-3,TRBV5-1,TGCGCCAGCACGCTAGCGGGGGGAATACTTAGCACAGATACGCAGTATTTT,CASTLAGGILSTDTQYF
12,NA,NA,TRBJ2-7,TRBV19,TGTGCCAGTAGTATAGATCCCTACGAGCAGTACTTC,CASSIDPYEQYF
16,NA,TRBD1,TRBJ2-3,TRBV9,TGTGCCAGCAGCGCGCCGGGACAGGGGGCGTCGGATACGCAGTATTTT,CASSAPGQGASDTQYF
13,NA,NA,TRBJ2-7,TRBV13,TGTGCCAGCAGCCTCGGGCTCGGGGGCGAGCAGTACTTC,CASSLGLGGEQYF
13,NA,NA,TRBJ1-1,TRBV11-2,TGTGCCAGCAGCTTAGGGGACGGAGTTGAAGCTTTCTTT,CASSLGDGVEAFF
11,NA,NA,TRBJ2-2,TRBV9,TGTGCCAGCAGTAGAGGCGGGGAGCTGTTTTTT,CASSRGGELFF
15,NA,TRBD1,TRBJ2-7,TRBV5-4,TGTGCCAGCAGCACGGGACAGGGGGTCTCCTACGAGCAGTACTTC,CASSTGQGVSYEQYF
19,NA,TRBD2,TRBJ2-1,TRBV13,TGTGCCAGCAGCCCAGGGGGGCTAGCGGGGGACTCCAATCGTTATGAGCAGTTCTTC,CASSPGGLAGDSNRYEQFF
12,NA,NA,TRBJ1-1,TRBV4-3,TGCGCCAGCAGCCAAGGACCAGATGGGGCTTTCTTT,CASSQGPDGAFF
17,NA,NA,TRBJ1-4,TRBV28,TGTGCCAGCAGTACCTTCGGGGCAGGGTCAACTAATGAAAAACTGTTTTTT,CASSTFGAGSTNEKLFF
13,NA,NA,TRBJ1-1,TRBV5-4,TGTGCCAGCAGCTTGGTCCCGAACACTGAAGCTTTCTTT,CASSLVPNTEAFF
14,few,TRBD1,TRBJ1-1,TRBV19,TGTGCCAGTAGTATTGGGACAGGGAACACTGAAGCTTTCTTT,CASSIGTGNTEAFF
15,NA,TRBD1,TRBJ1-1,TRBV6-6,TGTGCCAGCAGACTACCGGGACAGGTGAACACTGAAGCTTTCTTT,CASRLPGQVNTEAFF